The clone carrying this T cell receptor (beta chain) was seen once. The data were taken from a study of shared T cell receptors in the human thymus. Libraries were prepared by immunoSEQ multiplex PCR; TCRdb keeps only in-frame clonotypes and omits some of them. The profile shows just under 550,000 clones, about four fifths of them singletons. Trimming removed 1 base from V and 2 bases from J, with 15 bases in between. CDR3 length: 16 residues. Per the germline V gene, CDR1 is SEHNR and CDR2 is FQNEAQ (reference sequence). The data also belong to a second study, concerning human thymus T cells. That publication notes: Those donating were healthy Finnish infants in corrective surgery for congenital heart defects. It looked as if thymic and blood repertoires used V and J genes in a biased way. Thymic repertoires of unrelated individuals were reported in related research to overlap highly.

The sequencing input was thymocytes. The chain couples TRBV7-9 to TRBJ2-7; no definite D call. The receptor was derived from a boy in the first two years of life with a congenital heart defect. The CDR3 DNA reads as TGTGCCAGCAGCTTAGGGCCCGAGGTGTGGGCCTACGAGCAGTACTTC. Protein: CASSLGPEVWAYEQYF.